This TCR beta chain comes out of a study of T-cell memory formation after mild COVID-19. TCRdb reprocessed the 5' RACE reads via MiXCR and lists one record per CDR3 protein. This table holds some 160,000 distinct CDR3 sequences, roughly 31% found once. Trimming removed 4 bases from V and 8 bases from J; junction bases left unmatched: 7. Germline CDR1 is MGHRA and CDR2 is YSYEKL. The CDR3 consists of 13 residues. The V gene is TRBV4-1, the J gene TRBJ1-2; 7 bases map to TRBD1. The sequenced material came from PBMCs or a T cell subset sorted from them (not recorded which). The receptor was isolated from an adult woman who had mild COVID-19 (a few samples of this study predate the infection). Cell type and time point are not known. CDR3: CASSRQGTNGYTF. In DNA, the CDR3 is TGCGCCAGCAGCCGACAGGGAACGAACGGCTACACCTTC.